This T cell receptor beta chain originates from a study of T-cell memory formation after mild COVID-19. TCRdb itself ran the 5' RACE reads through MiXCR, one entry per CDR3 protein. The profile shows under 400,000 distinct CDR3 sequences, over 25% of them singletons. Study-wide results and caveats: Some clones that responded turned up in pre-infection memory, which suggests that cross-reactive memory joined in. Second-wave clones peaking on day 37 lacked confirmed SARS-CoV-2 specificity.

Details on this clonotype: Its antigen is undetermined.

The clonotype was recovered from an adult woman who had mild COVID-19 (a few samples of this study predate the infection). Cell type and time point are not known. Sequenced material: PBMCs or a T cell subset sorted from them (not recorded which).

CDR3 protein: CASSLSSVTYNEQFF. The CDR3 nucleotides read TGTGCCAGCAGCTTAAGTAGCGTAACCTACAATGAGCAGTTCTTC. This chain uses TRBV7-9 with TRBJ2-1, with a possible D match to TRBD2 (5 bases). The CDR3 covers 15 residues. V was pared by 2 bases and J by 2 bases, with 10 bases between. Germline loops: CDR1 SEHNR, CDR2 FQNEAQ (reference sequence). Full variable domain (remainder filled in from reference TRBV7-9 and TRBJ2-1): DTGVSQNPRHKITKRGQNVTFRCDPISEHNRLYWYRQTLGQGPEFLTYFQNEAQLEKSRLLSDRFSAERPKGSFSTLEIQRTEQGDSAMYLCASSLSSVTYNEQFFGPGTRLTVL.